This TCR beta chain was recorded in a study of identical twins' blood T cells. Reared together, all three twin pairs probably met the same infectious agents and vaccines. CDR3 length: 16 amino acids. V was pared by 2 bases and J by 5 bases, with 15 bases between. Germline assignment: CDR1 SGHTA and CDR2 FQGNSA. TCRdb analysed the 5' RACE reads with MiXCR anew, one entry per CDR3 protein. The sample holds roughly 380,000 distinct CDR3 sequences, 25% to 35% seen once. The chain employs TRBV7-2 and TRBJ1-4; unclear D gene. The source material was PBMCs. The sequence was collected from a woman aged 18-55 years in good health. The CDR3 DNA is TGTGCCAGCAGCTTATTCGGAGGCAGATCAAATGAAAAACTGTTTTTT. It encodes CASSLFGGRSNEKLFF.